The present T cell receptor beta chain was sequenced within a study of cytomegalovirus exposure and HLA in healthy donors. Study-level results: From TCR beta sequences, most subjects' HLA-A and HLA-B alleles were reportedly predicted accurately.

On this clone itself: Its antigen remains unidentified.

With 60 Vbeta and 13 Jbeta primers, the PCR was carried out. The protocol was immunoSEQ multiplex PCR, while the TCRdb copy is restricted to in-frame clones and leaves out a portion. The sample lists about 210,000 clones; 82% were seen once. The J segment lost 4 bases and the V segment lost 5 bases, leaving 8 bases of the junction unmatched. The CDR3 spans 15 residues. Germline values: CDR1 MNHEY, CDR2 SMNVEV (reference sequence). Sequencing was done on a sample of PBMCs. This TCR was sampled from a man aged 40-49 years in good health and CMV-seropositive. The rearrangement uses TRBV27 and TRBJ1-5; 7 bases fit TRBD1. The CDR3 region has the DNA TGTGCCAGCAGTAAACAGGGGACTAGAAATCAGCCCCAGCATTTT. It codes for CASSKQGTRNQPQHF.